The 18 T cell receptor beta chains below all came from one sample that was sequenced in a study of shared clonotypes between healthy human individuals. Repertoires were generated with immunoSEQ multiplex PCR, while TCRdb's copy carries only in-frame clones and drops some. Among approximately 400,000 clones listed, roughly 96% were seen once. The sample taken for sequencing was memory CD8+ T cells sorted from blood. Subset given: CD45RO+ cells pooled with CCR7-negative TemRA cells. The receptors originated from a young man in good health.

The gene calls are TRBV4-1 and TRBJ1-4, with 8 bases that match TRBD1. Unmatched junction bases numbered 0, after V lost 2 bases and J lost 10 bases. The CDR3 contains 12 residues. Germline CDR1 is MGHRA and CDR2 is YSYEKL. The chain's CDR3 is CASSQQGAKLFF. For the CDR3, the DNA is TGCGCCAGCAGCCAACAGGGGGCAAAACTGTTTTTT.

CDR3 protein: CASSDGTGFTPLHF. CDR3 coding DNA: TGTGCCAGCAGTGACGGGACAGGTTTTACACCCCTCCACTTT. The rearrangement links TRBV6-1 to TRBJ1-6; 8 bases are shared with TRBD1. V lost 3 bases, J lost 11 bases, and 6 bases stayed unmatched. The CDR3 consists of 14 residues. Germline assignment: CDR1 MNHNS and CDR2 SASEGT.

The V gene is TRBV29-1, the J gene TRBJ2-7; the D call may be TRBD1 or TRBD2 (5 bases each). Germline CDR1 is SQVTM and CDR2 is ANQGSEA. The CDR3 is 13 residues long. Trimming cost V 5 bases and J 2 bases, with 13 bases left between them. DNA of the CDR3: TGCAGCGTTATAGGAGAGGGACCCTACGAGCAGTACTTC. Protein sequence: CSVIGEGPYEQYF.

This rearrangement joins TRBV5-4 to TRBJ2-6, with D hard to call. The germline gives CDR1 SGHNT, CDR2 YYREEE (reference sequence). Trimming took off 4 bases at V and 0 bases at J, with 5 bases between the two ends. The CDR3 contains 14 residues. The CDR3 coding sequence is TGTGCCAGCAGCAGGTACTCTGGGGCCAACGTCCTGACTTTC. Its translation: CASSRYSGANVLTF.

The V and J genes are TRBV28 and TRBJ1-5; D is undetermined. In germline, CDR1 is MDHEN, CDR2 SYDVKM. Trimming shortened V by 3 bases and J by 2 bases, and 8 bases separated the two germline ends. This CDR3 has 14 amino acids. The CDR3 sequence is CASSFGYGNQPQHF. CDR3 DNA: TGTGCCAGCAGTTTTGGGTACGGCAATCAGCCCCAGCATTTT.

The genes are TRBV9 and TRBJ1-4, with D unclear. V was clipped by 1 base and J by 3 bases, with 10 bases between them. This CDR3 is 15 amino acids long. Germline V lookup: CDR1 SGDLS, CDR2 YYNGEE. CDR3 nucleotide sequence: TGTGCCAGCAGCGTAAGCGGAACTTCTAATGAAAAACTGTTTTTT. As protein: CASSVSGTSNEKLFF. Full variable domain (outside the CDR3, taken from reference TRBV9 and TRBJ1-4): DSGVTQTPKHLITATGQRVTLRCSPRSGDLSVYWYQQSLDQGLQFLIQYYNGEERAKGNILERFSAQQFPDLHSELNLSSLELGDSALYFCASSVSGTSNEKLFFGSGTQLSVL.

In DNA, the CDR3 is TGCGCCAACCCTAAGGGACAGGGCTCCTACAATGAGCAGTTCTTC. Translation: CANPKGQGSYNEQFF. This chain connects TRBV10-1 to TRBJ2-1; 9 bases match TRBD1. V lost 10 bases and J lost 0; bases outside the gene matches: 7. The CDR3 spans 15 residues. The V gene's germline CDR1 is WNHNN and CDR2 SYGVQD (reference sequence).

The rearrangement links TRBV7-2 to TRBJ2-4; TRBD2 matches at 10 bases. The CDR3 covers 17 residues. Per the germline V gene, CDR1 is SGHTA and CDR2 is FQGNSA. J lost 8 bases, V lost 1 base, and 11 bases had no gene match. CDR3 region: CASSLVTSGVRGDIQYF. In DNA, the CDR3 is TGTGCCAGCAGCTTAGTTACTAGCGGGGTCCGAGGGGACATTCAGTACTTC.

The chain employs TRBV29-1 and TRBJ2-4; 7 bases are shared with TRBD2. CDR1 is SQVTM, CDR2 ANQGSEA, per germline. Trimming at V came to 8 bases and at J to 1 base, leaving 5 bases not matched to a gene. The CDR3 is 13 residues long. The CDR3 reads CSFVTSAKNIQYF. The CDR3 DNA is TGCAGCTTTGTGACTAGCGCCAAAAACATTCAGTACTTC.

CDR3 sequence: CASSYSLQGGRAEAFF. Written as DNA, the CDR3 is TGTGCCAGCAGTTACTCCCTACAGGGGGGACGGGCTGAAGCTTTCTTT. The gene calls are TRBV6-5 and TRBJ1-1; TRBD1 agrees at 8 bases. CDR1 and CDR2 from the germline V gene are MNHEY and SVGAGI. The CDR3 is 16 amino acids. Trimming at V came to 0 bases and at J to 6 bases, leaving 9 bases not matched to a gene.

The rearrangement uses TRBV6-5 and TRBJ2-7; TRBD2 aligns across 10 bases. The CDR3 is 15 residues long. J lost 5 bases, V lost 0 bases, and 4 bases had no gene match. Germline V CDR1 and CDR2: MNHEY, SVGAGI. In nucleotides, the CDR3 is TGTGCCAGCAGTTACTCGACTAGCGGGCGACACGAGCAGTACTTC. It is translated as CASSYSTSGRHEQYF.

The CDR3 loop reads CASSPPAGRHLSYEQYF. The CDR3 coding sequence is TGTGCCAGCAGTCCCCCAGCCGGGAGGCACTTGTCCTACGAGCAGTACTTC. This rearrangement joins TRBV28 to TRBJ2-7, with 7 nucleotides matching TRBD2. Germline CDR1 reads MDHEN; CDR2 reads SYDVKM. V shed 5 bases and J 1 base; nucleotides not matched to a gene: 14. CDR3 size: 17 residues.

The chain combines TRBV29-1 with TRBJ2-1; the D is unclear. The germline CDR1 and CDR2 sequences are SQVTM and ANQGSEA. V was cut by 6 bases and J by 6 bases, with 9 bases left in between. The CDR3 loop spans 11 amino acids. The CDR3 DNA reads as TGCAGCGTGGCAATCGGCAATGAGCAGTTCTTC. This encodes CSVAIGNEQFF.

The CDR3 loop is CASGLQETQYF. DNA for the CDR3: TGTGCCAGCGGACTCCAGGAGACCCAGTACTTC. The chain has TRBV7-9 and TRBJ2-5; possible D gene TRBD2, 5 bases. This CDR3 is built from 11 residues. Germline CDR1 is SEHNR and CDR2 is FQNEAQ (reference sequence). The V end was cut by 8 bases, the J end by 5 bases, with 9 bases between.

The chain joins TRBV7-6 to TRBJ1-6; D is unresolved. The CDR3 contains 13 residues. V was pared by 5 bases and J by 6 bases, with 8 bases between. In germline, CDR1 is SGHVS, CDR2 FNYEAQ. The DNA for the CDR3 is TGTGCCAGCAGCCCGGCCCCTAATTCACCCCTCCACTTT. This codes for CASSPAPNSPLHF.

This rearrangement joins TRBV30 to TRBJ2-7, with a possible D match to TRBD2 (5 bases). V lost 0 bases and J lost 1, with 13 bases in between. Germline CDR1 reads GTSNPN; CDR2 reads SVGIG (reference sequence). There are 15 residues in the CDR3. The DNA for the CDR3 is TGTGCCTGGAGTGTACGAGGGTACGGGTCCTACGAGCAGTACTTC. Translated, it gives CAWSVRGYGSYEQYF.

This clone has just one count. The sample carries other DNA sequences with the same CDR3. The gene calls are TRBV5-5 and TRBJ1-1; D gene unclear. Deletions cut 2 bases from V and 3 bases from J, with 2 bases between. In germline, CDR1 is SGHKS, CDR2 YYEKEE (reference sequence). This CDR3 has 11 amino acids. Here the CDR3 reads CASSFHTEAFF. CDR3 DNA sequence: TGTGCCAGCAGCTTTCACACTGAAGCTTTCTTT.

The chain is built from TRBV19 and TRBJ2-3; TRBD2 aligns across 14 bases. CDR1 is LNHDA, CDR2 SQIVND, per germline (reference sequence). V was clipped by 6 bases and J by 6 bases; unmatched bases: 8. This CDR3 has 16 amino acids. The CDR3 coding sequence is TGTGCCAGTAGCGTAAGGACTAGCGGGAGGAGGGATACGCAGTATTTT. Translated, it gives CASSVRTSGRRDTQYF.